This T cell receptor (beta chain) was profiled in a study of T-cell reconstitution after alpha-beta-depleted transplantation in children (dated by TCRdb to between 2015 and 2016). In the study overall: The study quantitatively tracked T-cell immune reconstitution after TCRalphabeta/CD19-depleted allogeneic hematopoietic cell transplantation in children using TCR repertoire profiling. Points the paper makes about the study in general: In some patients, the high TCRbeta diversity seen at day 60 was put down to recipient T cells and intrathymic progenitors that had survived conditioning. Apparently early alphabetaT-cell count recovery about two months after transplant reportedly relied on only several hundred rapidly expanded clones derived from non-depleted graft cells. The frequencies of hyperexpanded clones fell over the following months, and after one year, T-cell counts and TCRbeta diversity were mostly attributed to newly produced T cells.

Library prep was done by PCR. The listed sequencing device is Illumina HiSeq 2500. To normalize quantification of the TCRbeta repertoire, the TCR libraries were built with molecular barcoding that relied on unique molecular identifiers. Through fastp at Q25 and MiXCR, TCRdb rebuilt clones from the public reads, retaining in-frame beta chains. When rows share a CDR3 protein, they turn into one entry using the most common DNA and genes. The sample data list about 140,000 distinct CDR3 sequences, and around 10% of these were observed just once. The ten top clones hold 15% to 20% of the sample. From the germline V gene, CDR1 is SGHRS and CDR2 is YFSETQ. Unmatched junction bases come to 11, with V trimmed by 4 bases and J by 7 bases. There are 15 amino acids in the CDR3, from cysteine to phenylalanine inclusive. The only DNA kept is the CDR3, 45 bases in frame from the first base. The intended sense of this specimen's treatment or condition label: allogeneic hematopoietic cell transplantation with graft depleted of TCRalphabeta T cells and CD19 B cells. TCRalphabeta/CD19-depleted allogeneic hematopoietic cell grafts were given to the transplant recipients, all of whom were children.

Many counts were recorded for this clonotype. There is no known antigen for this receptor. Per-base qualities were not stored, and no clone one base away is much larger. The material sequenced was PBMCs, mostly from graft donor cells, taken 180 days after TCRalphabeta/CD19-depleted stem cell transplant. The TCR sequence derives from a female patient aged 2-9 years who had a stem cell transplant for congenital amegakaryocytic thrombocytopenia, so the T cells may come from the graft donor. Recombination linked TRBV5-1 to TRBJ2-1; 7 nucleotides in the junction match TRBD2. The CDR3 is CASSLGGRVRNEQFF. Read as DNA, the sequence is TGCGCCAGCAGCCTGGGGGGGAGAGTGAGAAATGAGCAGTTCTTC.